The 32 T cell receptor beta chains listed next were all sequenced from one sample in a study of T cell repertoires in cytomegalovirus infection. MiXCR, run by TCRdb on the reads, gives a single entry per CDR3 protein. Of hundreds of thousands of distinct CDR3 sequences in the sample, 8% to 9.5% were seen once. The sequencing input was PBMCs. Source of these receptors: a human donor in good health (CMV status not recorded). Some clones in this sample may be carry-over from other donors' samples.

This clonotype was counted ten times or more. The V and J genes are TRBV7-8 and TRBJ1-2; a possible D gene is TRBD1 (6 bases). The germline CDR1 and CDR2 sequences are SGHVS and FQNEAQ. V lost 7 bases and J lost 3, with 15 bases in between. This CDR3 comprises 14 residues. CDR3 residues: CASNPDSRDYGYTF. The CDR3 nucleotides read TGTGCCAGCAACCCGGACAGTCGGGACTATGGCTACACCTTC.

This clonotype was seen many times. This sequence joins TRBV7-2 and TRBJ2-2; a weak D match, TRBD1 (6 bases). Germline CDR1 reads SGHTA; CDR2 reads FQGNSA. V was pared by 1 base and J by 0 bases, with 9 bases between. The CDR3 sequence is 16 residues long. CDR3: CASSLVRQANTGELFF. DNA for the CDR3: TGTGCCAGCAGCTTAGTTAGACAGGCGAACACCGGGGAGCTGTTTTTT.

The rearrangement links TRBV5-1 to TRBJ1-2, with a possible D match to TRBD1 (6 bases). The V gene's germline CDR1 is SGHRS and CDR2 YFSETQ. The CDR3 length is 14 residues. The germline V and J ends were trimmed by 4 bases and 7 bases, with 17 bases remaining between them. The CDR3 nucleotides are TGCGCCAGCAGCACCTGGACAGCTTTGAGTGGCTACACCTTC. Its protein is CASSTWTALSGYTF.

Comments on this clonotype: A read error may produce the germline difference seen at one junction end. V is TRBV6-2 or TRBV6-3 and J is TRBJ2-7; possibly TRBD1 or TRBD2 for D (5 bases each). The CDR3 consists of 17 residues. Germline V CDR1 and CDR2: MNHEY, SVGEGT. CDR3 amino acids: CASSDSHGTHAGHEQYF. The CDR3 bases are TGTGCCAGCAGTGACTCCCACGGGACGCACGCAGGCCACGAGCAGTACTTC.

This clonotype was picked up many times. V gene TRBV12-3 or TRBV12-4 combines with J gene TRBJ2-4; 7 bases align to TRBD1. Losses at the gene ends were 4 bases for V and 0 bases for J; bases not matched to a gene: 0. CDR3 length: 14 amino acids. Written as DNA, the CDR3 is TGTGCCAGCAGTTCAGGGGGAGCCAAAAACATTCAGTACTTC. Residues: CASSSGGAKNIQYF.

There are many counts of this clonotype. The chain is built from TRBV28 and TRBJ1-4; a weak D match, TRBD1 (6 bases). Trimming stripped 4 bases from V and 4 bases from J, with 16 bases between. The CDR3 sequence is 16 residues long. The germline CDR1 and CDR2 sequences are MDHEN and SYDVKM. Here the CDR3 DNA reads TGTGCCAGCAGTTCCCAAGGATCCAGGGGTAATGAAAAACTGTTTTTT. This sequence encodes CASSSQGSRGNEKLFF.

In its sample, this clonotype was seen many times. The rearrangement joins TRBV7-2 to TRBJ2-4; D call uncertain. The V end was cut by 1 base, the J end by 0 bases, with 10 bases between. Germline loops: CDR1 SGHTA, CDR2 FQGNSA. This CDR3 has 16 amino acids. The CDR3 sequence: CASSLGERLAKNIQYF. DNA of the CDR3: TGTGCCAGCAGCTTAGGTGAAAGACTAGCCAAAAACATTCAGTACTTC.

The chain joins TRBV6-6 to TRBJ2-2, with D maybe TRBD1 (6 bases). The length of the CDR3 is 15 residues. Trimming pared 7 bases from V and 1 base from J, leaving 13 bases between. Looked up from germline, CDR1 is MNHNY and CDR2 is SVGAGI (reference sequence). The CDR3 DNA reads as TGTGCCAGCAACCTGGACAGAAGGAACACCGGGGAGCTGTTTTTT. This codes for CASNLDRRNTGELFF.

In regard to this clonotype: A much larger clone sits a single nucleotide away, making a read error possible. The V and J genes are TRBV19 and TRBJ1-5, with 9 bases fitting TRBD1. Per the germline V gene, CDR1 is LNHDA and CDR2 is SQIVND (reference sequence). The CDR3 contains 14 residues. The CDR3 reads CASTGQGNLQPQQF. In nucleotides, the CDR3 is TGTGCCAGTACCGGACAGGGGAATTTGCAGCCCCAGCAATTT.

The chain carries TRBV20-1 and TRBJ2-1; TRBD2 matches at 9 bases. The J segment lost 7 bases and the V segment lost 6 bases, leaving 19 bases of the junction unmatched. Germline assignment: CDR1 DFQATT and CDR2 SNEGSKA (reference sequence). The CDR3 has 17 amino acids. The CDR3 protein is CSALGSSGSIVRNEQFF. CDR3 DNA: TGCAGTGCCCTAGGGAGTAGCGGGAGTATCGTTAGGAATGAGCAGTTCTTC.

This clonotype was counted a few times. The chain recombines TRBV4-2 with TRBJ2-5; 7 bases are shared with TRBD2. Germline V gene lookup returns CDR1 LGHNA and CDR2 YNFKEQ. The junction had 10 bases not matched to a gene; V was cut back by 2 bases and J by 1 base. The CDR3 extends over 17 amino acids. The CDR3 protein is CASSQLSAGVSQETQYF. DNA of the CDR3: TGTGCCAGCAGCCAACTTTCCGCGGGAGTTTCCCAAGAGACCCAGTACTTC.

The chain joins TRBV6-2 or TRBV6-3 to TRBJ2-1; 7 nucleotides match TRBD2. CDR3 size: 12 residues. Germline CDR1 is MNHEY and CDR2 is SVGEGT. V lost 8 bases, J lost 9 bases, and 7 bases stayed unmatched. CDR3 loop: CASRREQVEQFF. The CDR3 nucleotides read TGTGCCAGCCGGCGGGAGCAGGTTGAGCAGTTCTTC.

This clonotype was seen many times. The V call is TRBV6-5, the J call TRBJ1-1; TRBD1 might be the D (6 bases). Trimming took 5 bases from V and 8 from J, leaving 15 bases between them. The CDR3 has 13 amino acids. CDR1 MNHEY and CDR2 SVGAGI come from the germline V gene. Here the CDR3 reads CASSTGTSREAFF. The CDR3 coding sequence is TGTGCCAGCAGTACCGGGACATCACGAGAAGCTTTCTTT.

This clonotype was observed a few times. The CDR3 bases are TGTGCCATCAGTCCGGGACAGGGAAGTTCCGGGCAGTACTTC. Translating gives CAISPGQGSSGQYF. The chain has TRBV10-3 and TRBJ2-7; 9 bases line up with TRBD1. Unmatched junction bases numbered 11, after V lost 5 bases and J lost 9 bases. Germline V gene lookup returns CDR1 ENHRY and CDR2 SYGVKD. This CDR3 comprises 14 residues.

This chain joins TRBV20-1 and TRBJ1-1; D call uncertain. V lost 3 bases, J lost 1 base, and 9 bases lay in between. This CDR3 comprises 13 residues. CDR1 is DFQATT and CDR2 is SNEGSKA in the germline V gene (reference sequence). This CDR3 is CSARYQQNTEAFF. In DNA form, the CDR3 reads TGCAGTGCTAGGTACCAGCAGAACACTGAAGCTTTCTTT.

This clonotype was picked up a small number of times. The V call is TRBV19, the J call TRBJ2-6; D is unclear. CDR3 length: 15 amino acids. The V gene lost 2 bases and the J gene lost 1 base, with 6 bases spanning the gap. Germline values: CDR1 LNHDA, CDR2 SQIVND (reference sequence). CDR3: CASSIYSSGANVLTF. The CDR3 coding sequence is TGTGCCAGTAGTATATATTCATCTGGGGCCAACGTCCTGACTTTC.

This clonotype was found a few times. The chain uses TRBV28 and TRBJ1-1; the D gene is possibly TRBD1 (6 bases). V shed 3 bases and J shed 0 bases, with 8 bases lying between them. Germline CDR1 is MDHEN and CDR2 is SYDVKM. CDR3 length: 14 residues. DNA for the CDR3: TGTGCCAGCAGTTTGAGGGGGTTGAACACTGAAGCTTTCTTT. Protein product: CASSLRGLNTEAFF.

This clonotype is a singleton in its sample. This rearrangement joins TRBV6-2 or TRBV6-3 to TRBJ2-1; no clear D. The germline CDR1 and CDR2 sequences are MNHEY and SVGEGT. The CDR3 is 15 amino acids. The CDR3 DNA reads TGTGCTATCAGTTACTCGGTGGACTCCTACAATGAGCAGTTCTTC. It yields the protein CAISYSVDSYNEQFF.

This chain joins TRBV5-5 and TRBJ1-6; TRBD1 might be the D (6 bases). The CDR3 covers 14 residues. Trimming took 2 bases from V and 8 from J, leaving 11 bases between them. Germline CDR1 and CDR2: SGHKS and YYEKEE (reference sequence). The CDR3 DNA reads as TGTGCCAGCAGCTTACAGGGTGGGGATTCACCCCTCCACTTT. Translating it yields CASSLQGGDSPLHF.

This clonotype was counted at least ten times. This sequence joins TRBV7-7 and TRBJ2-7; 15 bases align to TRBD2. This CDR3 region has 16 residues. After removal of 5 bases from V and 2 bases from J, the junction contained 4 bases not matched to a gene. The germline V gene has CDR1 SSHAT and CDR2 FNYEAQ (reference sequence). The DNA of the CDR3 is TGTGCCAGCAGCGCAGGACTAGCGGGAGGGCCCTACGAGCAGTACTTC. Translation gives CASSAGLAGGPYEQYF.

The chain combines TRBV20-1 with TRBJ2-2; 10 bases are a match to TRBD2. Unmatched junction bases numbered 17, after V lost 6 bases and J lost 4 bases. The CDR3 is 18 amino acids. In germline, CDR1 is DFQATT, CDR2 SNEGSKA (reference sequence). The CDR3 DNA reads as TGCAGTGCCCAAGGGGGTAGCGGGAGGTTCGGGGGCACCGGGGAGCTGTTTTTT. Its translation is CSAQGGSGRFGGTGELFF.

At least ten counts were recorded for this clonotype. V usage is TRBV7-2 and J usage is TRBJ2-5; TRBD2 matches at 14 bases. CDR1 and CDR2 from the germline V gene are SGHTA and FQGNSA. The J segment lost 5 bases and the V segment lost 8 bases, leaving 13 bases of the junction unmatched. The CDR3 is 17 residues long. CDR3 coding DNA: TGTGCCAGCCGGAAGGGAGGACTAGCGGGGGGAGTGGAGACCCAGTACTTC. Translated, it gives CASRKGGLAGGVETQYF.

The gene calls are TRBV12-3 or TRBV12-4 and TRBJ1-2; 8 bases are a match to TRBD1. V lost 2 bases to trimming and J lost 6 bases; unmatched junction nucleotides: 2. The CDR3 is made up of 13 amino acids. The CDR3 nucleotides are TGTGCCAGCAGTTTATCGGGACAGGATGGCTACACCTTC. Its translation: CASSLSGQDGYTF.

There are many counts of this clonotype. Here the CDR3 DNA reads TGTGCCAGCAGTTACCGGGAAAAACTGTTTTTT. The encoded protein is CASSYREKLFF. V and J are TRBV6-5 and TRBJ1-4, with D uncertain. The CDR3 spans 11 residues. CDR1 and CDR2 from the germline V gene are MNHEY and SVGAGI. V shed 2 bases and J shed 8 bases, with 3 bases lying between them.

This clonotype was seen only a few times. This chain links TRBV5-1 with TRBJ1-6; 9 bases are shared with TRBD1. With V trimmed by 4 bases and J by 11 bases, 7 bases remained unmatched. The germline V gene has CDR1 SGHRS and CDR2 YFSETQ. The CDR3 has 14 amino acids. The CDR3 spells CASSPGQGSPPLHF. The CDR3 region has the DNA TGCGCCAGCAGCCCGGGACAGGGTAGTCCACCCCTCCACTTT. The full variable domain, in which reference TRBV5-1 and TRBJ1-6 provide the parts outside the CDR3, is KAGVTQTPRYLIKTRGQQVTLSCSPISGHRSVSWYQQTPGQGLQFLFEYFSETQRNKGNFPGRFSGRQFSNSRSEMNVSTLELGDSALYLCASSPGQGSPPLHFGNGTRLTVT.

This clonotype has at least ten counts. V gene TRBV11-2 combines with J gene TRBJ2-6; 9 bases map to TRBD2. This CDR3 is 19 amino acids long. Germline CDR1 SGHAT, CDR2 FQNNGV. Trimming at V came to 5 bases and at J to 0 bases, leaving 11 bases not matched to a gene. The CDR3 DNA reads TGTGCCAGCAGCCCCAGGGGAGCGGGAGGCACCTCTGGGGCCAACGTCCTGACTTTC. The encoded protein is CASSPRGAGGTSGANVLTF.

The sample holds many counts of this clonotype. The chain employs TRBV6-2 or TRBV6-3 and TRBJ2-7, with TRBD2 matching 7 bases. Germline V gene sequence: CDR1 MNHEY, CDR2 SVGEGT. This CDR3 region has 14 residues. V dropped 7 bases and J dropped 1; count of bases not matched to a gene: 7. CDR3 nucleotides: TGTGCCAGCACCCCTCGCGGGGGATCCTACGAGCAGTACTTC. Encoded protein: CASTPRGGSYEQYF.

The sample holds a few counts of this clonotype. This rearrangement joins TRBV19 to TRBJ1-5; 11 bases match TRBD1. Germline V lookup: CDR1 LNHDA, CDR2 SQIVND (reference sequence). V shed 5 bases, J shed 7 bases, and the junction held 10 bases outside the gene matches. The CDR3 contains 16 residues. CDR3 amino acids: CASSSWTGGAEQPQHF. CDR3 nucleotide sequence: TGTGCCAGTAGTTCCTGGACAGGGGGCGCGGAACAGCCCCAGCATTTT.

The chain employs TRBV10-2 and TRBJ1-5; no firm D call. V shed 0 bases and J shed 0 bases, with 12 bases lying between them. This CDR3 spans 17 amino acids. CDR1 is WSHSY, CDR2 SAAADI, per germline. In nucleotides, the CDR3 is TGCGCCAGCAGTGAGTCGCATCCGGGGAATAGCAATCAGCCCCAGCATTTT. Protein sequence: CASSESHPGNSNQPQHF.

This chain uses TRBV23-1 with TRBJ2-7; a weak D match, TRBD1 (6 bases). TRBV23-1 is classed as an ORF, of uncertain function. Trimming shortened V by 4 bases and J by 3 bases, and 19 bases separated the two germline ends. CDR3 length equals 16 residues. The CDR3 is CASSRSSGTTHYEQYF. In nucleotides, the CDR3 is TGCGCCAGCAGTCGTTCCTCCGGGACAACGCACTACGAGCAGTACTTC.

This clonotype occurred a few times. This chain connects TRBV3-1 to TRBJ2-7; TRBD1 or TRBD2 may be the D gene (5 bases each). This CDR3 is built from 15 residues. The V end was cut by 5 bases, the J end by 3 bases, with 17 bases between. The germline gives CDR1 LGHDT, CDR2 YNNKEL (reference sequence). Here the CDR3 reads CASSSEPGRSYEQYF. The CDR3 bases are TGTGCCAGCAGCAGCGAGCCGGGACGAAGCTACGAGCAGTACTTC.

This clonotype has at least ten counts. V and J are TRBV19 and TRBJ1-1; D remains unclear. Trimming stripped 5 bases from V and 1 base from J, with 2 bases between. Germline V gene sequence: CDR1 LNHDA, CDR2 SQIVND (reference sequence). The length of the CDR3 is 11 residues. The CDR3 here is CASSWNTEAFF. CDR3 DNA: TGTGCCAGTAGTTGGAACACTGAAGCTTTCTTT.